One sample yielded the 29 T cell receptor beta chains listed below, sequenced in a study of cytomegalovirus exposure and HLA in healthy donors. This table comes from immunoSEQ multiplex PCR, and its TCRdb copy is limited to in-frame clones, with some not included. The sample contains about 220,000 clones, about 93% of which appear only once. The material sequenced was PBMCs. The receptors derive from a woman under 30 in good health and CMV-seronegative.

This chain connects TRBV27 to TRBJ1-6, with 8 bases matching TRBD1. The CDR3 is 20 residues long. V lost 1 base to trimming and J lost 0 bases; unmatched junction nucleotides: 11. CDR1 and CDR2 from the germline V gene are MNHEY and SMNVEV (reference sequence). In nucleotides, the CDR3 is TGTGCCAGCAGTTTATTTCCGACAGGGGAAGGGAGCTCCTATAATTCACCCCTCCACTTT. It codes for CASSLFPTGEGSSYNSPLHF.

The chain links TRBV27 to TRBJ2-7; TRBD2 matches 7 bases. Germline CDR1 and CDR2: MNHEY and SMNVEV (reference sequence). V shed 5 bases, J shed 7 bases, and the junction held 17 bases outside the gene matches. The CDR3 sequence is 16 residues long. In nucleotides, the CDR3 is TGTGCCAGCAGTCCCCTCTCGGGACTAACACTAAGTGAGCAGTACTTC. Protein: CASSPLSGLTLSEQYF.

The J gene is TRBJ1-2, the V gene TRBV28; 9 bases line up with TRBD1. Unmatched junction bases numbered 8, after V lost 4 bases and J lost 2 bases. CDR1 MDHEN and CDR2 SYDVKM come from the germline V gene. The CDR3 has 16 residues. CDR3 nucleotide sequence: TGTGCCAGCAGTTATACCGGGACAGGGCTCAACTATGGCTACACCTTC. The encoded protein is CASSYTGTGLNYGYTF.

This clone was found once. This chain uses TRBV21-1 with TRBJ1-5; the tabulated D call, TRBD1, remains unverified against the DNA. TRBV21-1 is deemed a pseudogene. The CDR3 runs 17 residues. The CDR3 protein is CASSKMAPKWSNQPQHF. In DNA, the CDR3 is TGTGCCAGCAGCAAAATGGCCCCAAAATGGAGCAATCAGCCCCAGCATTTT.

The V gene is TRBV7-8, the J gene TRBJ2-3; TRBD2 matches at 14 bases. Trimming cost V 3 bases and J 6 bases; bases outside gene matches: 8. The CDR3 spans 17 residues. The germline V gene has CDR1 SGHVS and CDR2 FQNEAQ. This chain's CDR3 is CASSFMTSGRAGDTQYF. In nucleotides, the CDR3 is TGTGCCAGCAGCTTCATGACTAGCGGGAGGGCTGGGGATACGCAGTATTTT.

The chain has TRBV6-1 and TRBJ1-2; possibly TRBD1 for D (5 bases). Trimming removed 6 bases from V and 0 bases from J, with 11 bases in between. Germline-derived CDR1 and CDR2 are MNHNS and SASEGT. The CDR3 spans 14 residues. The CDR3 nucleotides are TGTGCCAGCAGAGCAACAGGCTCTAACTATGGCTACACCTTC. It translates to CASRATGSNYGYTF.

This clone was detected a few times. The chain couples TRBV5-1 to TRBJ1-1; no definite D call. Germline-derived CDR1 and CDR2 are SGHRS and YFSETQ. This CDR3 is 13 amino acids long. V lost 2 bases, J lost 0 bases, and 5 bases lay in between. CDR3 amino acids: CASSLILNTEAFF. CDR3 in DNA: TGCGCCAGCAGCTTAATCTTGAACACTGAAGCTTTCTTT.

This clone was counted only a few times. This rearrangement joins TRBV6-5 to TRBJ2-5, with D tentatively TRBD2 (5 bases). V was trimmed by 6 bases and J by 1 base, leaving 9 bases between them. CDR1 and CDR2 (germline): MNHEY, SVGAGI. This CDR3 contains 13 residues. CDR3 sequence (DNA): TGTGCCAGCAGCCGACTAACCCAAGAGACCCAGTACTTC. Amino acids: CASSRLTQETQYF.

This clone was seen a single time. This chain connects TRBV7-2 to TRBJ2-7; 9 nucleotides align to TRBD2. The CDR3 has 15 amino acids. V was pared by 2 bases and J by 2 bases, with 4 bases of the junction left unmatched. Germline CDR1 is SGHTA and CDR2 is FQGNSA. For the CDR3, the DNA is TGTGCCAGCAGCTTAACTAGCGGGTTTACCTACGAGCAGTACTTC. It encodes CASSLTSGFTYEQYF.

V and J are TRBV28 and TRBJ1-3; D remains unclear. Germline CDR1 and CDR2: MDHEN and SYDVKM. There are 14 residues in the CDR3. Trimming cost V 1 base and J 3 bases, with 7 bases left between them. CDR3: CASSLSGGGNTIYF. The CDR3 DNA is TGTGCCAGCAGTTTATCGGGAGGTGGAAACACCATATATTTT.

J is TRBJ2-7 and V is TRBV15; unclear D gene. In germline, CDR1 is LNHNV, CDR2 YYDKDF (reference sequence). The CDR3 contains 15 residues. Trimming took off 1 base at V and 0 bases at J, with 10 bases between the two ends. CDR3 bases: TGTGCCACCAGCAGAGGACTGGTGAACTCCTACGAGCAGTACTTC. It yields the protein CATSRGLVNSYEQYF.

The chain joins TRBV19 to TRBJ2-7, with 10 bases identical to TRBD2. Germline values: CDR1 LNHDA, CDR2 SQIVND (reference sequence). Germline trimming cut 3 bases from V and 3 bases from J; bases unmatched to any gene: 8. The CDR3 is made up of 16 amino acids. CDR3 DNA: TGTGCCAGTAGTATGGAGGGTGCTAGCGGGAGCTACGAGCAGTACTTC. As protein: CASSMEGASGSYEQYF.

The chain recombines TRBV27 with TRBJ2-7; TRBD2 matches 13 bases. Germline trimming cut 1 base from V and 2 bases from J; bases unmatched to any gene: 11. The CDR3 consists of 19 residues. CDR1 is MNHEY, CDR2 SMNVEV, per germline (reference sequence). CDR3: CASSLWVPGLAGRTYEQYF. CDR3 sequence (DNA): TGTGCCAGCAGTTTATGGGTTCCGGGACTAGCGGGACGTACCTACGAGCAGTACTTC.

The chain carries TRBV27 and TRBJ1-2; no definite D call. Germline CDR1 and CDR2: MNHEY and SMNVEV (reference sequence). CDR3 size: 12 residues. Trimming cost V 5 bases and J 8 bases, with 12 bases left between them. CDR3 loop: CASSPSVGGYTF. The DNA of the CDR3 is TGTGCCAGCAGTCCCTCGGTGGGCGGCTACACCTTC.

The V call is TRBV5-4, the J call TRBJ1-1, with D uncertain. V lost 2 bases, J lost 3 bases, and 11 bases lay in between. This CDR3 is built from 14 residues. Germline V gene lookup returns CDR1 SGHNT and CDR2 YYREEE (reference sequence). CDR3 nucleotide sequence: TGTGCCAGCAGCTTCGGTTTGGTGTACACTGAAGCTTTCTTT. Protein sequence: CASSFGLVYTEAFF.

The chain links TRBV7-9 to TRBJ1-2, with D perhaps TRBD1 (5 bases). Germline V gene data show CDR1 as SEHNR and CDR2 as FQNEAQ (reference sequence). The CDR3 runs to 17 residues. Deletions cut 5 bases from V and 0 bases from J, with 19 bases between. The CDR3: CASSQGGRAGPNYGYTF. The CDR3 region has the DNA TGTGCCAGCAGCCAGGGAGGCCGAGCCGGCCCTAACTATGGCTACACCTTC.

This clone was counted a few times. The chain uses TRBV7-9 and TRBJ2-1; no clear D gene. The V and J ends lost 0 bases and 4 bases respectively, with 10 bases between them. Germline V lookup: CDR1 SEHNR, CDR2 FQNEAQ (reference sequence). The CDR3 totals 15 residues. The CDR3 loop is CASSLAAPSYNEQFF. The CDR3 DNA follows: TGTGCCAGCAGCTTAGCAGCTCCCTCTTACAATGAGCAGTTCTTC.

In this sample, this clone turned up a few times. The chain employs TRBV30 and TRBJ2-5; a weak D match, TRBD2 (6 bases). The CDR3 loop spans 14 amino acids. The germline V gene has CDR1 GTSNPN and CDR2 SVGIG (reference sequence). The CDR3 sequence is CASQTSGFGGTQYF. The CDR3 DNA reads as TGTGCGAGTCAGACAAGCGGGTTCGGGGGGACCCAGTACTTC.

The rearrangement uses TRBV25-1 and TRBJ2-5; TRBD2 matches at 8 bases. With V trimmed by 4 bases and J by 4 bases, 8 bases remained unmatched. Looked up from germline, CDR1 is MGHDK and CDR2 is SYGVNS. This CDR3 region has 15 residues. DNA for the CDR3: TGTGCCAGCAGTGTGGACGGGAGGGTAGGAGAGACCCAGTACTTC. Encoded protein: CASSVDGRVGETQYF.

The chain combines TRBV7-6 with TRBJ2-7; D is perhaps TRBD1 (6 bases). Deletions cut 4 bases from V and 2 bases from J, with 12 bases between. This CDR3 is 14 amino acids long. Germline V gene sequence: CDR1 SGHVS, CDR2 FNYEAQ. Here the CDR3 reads CASSSLDRTYEQYF. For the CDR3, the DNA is TGTGCCAGCAGCTCCCTTGACAGGACCTACGAGCAGTACTTC.

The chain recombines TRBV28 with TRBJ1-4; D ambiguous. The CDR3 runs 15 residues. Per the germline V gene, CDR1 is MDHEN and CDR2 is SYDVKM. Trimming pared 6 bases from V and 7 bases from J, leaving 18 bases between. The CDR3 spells CASRADSTHGEKLFF. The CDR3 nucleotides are TGTGCCAGCAGGGCCGACTCGACCCATGGTGAAAAACTGTTTTTT. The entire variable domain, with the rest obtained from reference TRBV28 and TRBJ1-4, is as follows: DVKVTQSSRYLVKRTGEKVFLECVQDMDHENMFWYRQDPGLGLRLIYFSYDVKMKEKGDIPEGYSVSREKKERFSLILESASTNQTSMYLCASRADSTHGEKLFFGSGTQLSVL.

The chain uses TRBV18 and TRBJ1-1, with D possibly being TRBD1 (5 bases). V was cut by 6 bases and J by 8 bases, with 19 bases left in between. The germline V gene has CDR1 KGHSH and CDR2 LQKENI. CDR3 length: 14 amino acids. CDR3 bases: TGTGCCAGCTCTCGGCTAGGGGCGAATCAAGAAGCTTTCTTT. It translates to CASSRLGANQEAFF.

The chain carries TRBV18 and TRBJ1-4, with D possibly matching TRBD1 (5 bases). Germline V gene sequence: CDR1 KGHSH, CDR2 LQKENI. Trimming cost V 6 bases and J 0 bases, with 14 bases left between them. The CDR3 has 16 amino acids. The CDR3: CASSPLSGATNEKLFF. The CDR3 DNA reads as TGTGCCAGCTCCCCCCTGTCGGGGGCAACTAATGAAAAACTGTTTTTT. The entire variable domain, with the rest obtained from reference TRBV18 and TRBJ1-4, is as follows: NAGVMQNPRHLVRRRGQEARLRCSPMKGHSHVYWYRQLPEEGLKFMVYLQKENIIDESGMPKERFSAEFPKEGPSILRIQQVVRGDSAAYFCASSPLSGATNEKLFFGSGTQLSVL.

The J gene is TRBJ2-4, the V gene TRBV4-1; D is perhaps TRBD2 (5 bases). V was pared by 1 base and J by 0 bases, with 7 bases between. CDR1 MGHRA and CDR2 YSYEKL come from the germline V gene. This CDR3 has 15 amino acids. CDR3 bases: TGCGCCAGCAGCCAAGCGGAGGTAGCCAAAAACATTCAGTACTTC. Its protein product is CASSQAEVAKNIQYF.

CDR3 region: CASSPGQGARGYTF. The CDR3 DNA is TGTGCCAGTAGTCCCGGACAGGGGGCGCGTGGCTACACCTTC. This sequence joins TRBV19 and TRBJ1-2; 11 bases map to TRBD1. Per germline, CDR1 LNHDA and CDR2 SQIVND (reference sequence). The CDR3 is 14 amino acids. V lost 5 bases and J lost 7; bases outside the gene matches: 6.

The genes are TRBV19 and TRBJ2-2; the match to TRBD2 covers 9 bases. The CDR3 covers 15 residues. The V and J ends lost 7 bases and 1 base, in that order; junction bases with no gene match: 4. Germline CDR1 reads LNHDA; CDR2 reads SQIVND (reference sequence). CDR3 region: CASTVSGGNTGELFF. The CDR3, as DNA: TGTGCCAGTACCGTTAGCGGGGGGAACACCGGGGAGCTGTTTTTT. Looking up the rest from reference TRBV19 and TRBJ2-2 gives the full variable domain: DGGITQSPKYLFRKEGQNVTLSCEQNLNHDAMYWYRQDPGQGLRLIYYSQIVNDFQKGDIAEGYSVSREKKESFPLTVTSAQKNPTAFYLCASTVSGGNTGELFFGEGSRLTVL.

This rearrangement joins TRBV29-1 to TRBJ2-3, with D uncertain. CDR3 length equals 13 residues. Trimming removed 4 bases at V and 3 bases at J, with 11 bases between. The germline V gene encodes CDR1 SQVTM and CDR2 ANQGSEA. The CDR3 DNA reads TGCAGCGTTGCCCTCCTGTTAACAGATACGCAGTATTTT. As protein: CSVALLLTDTQYF.

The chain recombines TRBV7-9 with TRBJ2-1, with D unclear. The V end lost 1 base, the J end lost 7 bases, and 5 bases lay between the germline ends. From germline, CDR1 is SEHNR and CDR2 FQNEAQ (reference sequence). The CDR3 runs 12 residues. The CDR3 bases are TGTGCCAGCAGCTTAGGTATTAATGAGCAGTTCTTC. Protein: CASSLGINEQFF.

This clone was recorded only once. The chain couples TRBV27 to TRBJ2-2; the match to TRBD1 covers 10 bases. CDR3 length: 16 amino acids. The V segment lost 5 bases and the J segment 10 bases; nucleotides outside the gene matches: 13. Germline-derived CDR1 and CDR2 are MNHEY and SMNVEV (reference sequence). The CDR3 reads CASSPPPGTGAEELFF. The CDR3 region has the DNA TGTGCCAGCAGTCCGCCCCCCGGGACAGGGGCGGAGGAGCTGTTTTTT.